The 6 T cell receptor beta chains reported below all come from one sample, sequenced in a study of blood T cells in healthy people across ages (dated by TCRdb to about 2015). To prepare the library, 5' RACE was applied. The data were produced on an Illumina HiSeq 2500. A second roughly 6 to 12 cycle PCR used a sample-barcoded 5' primer and a J-beta primer mix. TCRdb applied fastp at Q25 and MiXCR to the public reads, then kept only in-frame beta chains. Identical CDR3 protein sequences are pooled into one entry, listed with their most common genes and DNA. Here the sample has 790,000 or so distinct CDR3 sequences; about 56% occur a single time. Of the sample, 20% to 30% falls within the top ten clones. The sample comprised blood. These receptors were collected from a man in his forties in good health.

Regarding this clonotype: A read error may explain this, as a much larger clone is one base away. The rearrangement links TRBV28 to TRBJ2-6; D gene ambiguous. This CDR3 has 15 amino acids. The germline V gene has CDR1 MDHEN and CDR2 SYDVKM. V lost 5 bases and J 2 bases, leaving 10 bases between the germline ends. The CDR3 DNA is TGTGCCAGCAGTACTCAAGACCCTGGGGCCAACGTCCTGACTTTC. Translating gives CASSTQDPGANVLTF.

The chain couples TRBV20-1 to TRBJ2-5; 8 bases are a match to TRBD2. The J call may be incorrect, as the DNA end agrees better with TRBJ2-7. The CDR3 extends over 16 amino acids. CDR1 and CDR2 from the germline V gene are DFQATT and SNEGSKA (reference sequence). CDR3 DNA: TGCAGTGCTAGCGGTGAGGCGAGCGGGAGTGTCGACGAGCAGTACTTC. This translates into CSASGEASGSVDEQYF.

This clonotype was observed a few times. The chain carries TRBV15 and TRBJ1-2; no firm D call. Germline loops: CDR1 LNHNV, CDR2 YYDKDF (reference sequence). This CDR3 region has 13 residues. The germline V and J ends were trimmed by 5 bases and 4 bases, with 11 bases remaining between them. The CDR3 loop is CATSHEDTYGYTF. The DNA of the CDR3 is TGTGCCACCAGCCACGAGGATACCTATGGCTACACCTTC.

The chain joins TRBV18 to TRBJ2-3; D unresolved. The CDR3 extends over 15 amino acids. Germline V gene lookup returns CDR1 KGHSH and CDR2 LQKENI. V was trimmed by 0 bases and J by 6 bases, leaving 13 bases between them. The CDR3 coding sequence is TGTGCCAGCTCACCACCGTCCCTTACCGTGGATACGCAGTATTTT. Its translation is CASSPPSLTVDTQYF.

The chain recombines TRBV12-3 or TRBV12-4 with TRBJ2-4; 9 nucleotides agree with TRBD2. The J call is in doubt because the DNA end fits TRBJ2-5 better. The CDR3 has 14 amino acids. The CDR3 protein is CASSSWTSEETQYF. The CDR3 bases are TGTGCCAGCAGTTCCTGGACTAGCGAGGAGACCCAGTACTTC.

This chain links TRBV27 with TRBJ2-5; 13 bases align to TRBD2. The J call may be wrong; the DNA end is better matched by TRBJ2-7. This CDR3 contains 16 residues. The germline CDR1 and CDR2 sequences are MNHEY and SMNVEV (reference sequence). Here the CDR3 reads CASSGGTSGRAYEQYF. The CDR3 DNA reads TGTGCCAGCAGTGGGGGAACTAGCGGGAGGGCTTACGAGCAGTACTTC.